One and the same sample provided the 24 T cell receptor beta chains below, sequenced in a study of T cells after yellow fever vaccination. One entry per CDR3 protein, called by TCRdb with MiXCR from the 5' RACE reads. The sample records around 72,000 distinct CDR3 sequences, 7.3% being singletons. The specimen comprised CD8+ T cells sorted from PBMCs, sampled less than 11 days after the first yellow fever vaccination. The receptors here all came from a man between 18 and 29 years old who received the YFV17D yellow fever vaccine.

This clonotype was picked up a small number of times. This sequence joins TRBV5-1 and TRBJ2-1, with no clear D. Trimming took 0 bases from V and 2 from J, leaving 9 bases between them. Germline assignment: CDR1 SGHRS and CDR2 YFSETQ. The CDR3 spans 15 residues. CDR3 sequence: CASSLGSRTYNEQFF. The CDR3 DNA reads as TGCGCCAGCAGCTTGGGGAGCCGGACCTACAATGAGCAGTTCTTC.

This clonotype appeared many times. This chain uses TRBV6-2 or TRBV6-3 with TRBJ2-5; D remains ambiguous. V dropped 2 bases and J dropped 2 bases, with 9 bases sitting between them. In germline, CDR1 is MNHEY, CDR2 SVGEGT. The CDR3 sequence is 14 residues long. CDR3 protein: CASSYGSHQETQYF. As DNA, the CDR3 is TGTGCCAGCAGTTACGGGTCTCATCAAGAGACCCAGTACTTC.

This clonotype was counted at least ten times. The V call is TRBV29-1, the J call TRBJ1-1; D remains unclear. The V and J ends lost 7 bases and 1 base respectively, with 10 bases between them. CDR1 is SQVTM, CDR2 ANQGSEA, per germline. The CDR3 loop spans 12 amino acids. CDR3 region: CSAVGRNTEAFF. CDR3 nucleotide sequence: TGCAGCGCAGTCGGCAGGAACACTGAAGCTTTCTTT.

This clonotype was detected many times. The chain recombines TRBV4-3 with TRBJ1-1; D is ambiguous. The CDR3 consists of 16 residues. Germline-derived CDR1 and CDR2 are LGHNA and YSLEER. The V gene lost 0 bases and the J gene lost 2 bases, with 13 bases spanning the gap. CDR3 sequence: CASSQDRPTFNTEAFF. For the CDR3, the DNA is TGCGCCAGCAGCCAAGATCGTCCTACTTTTAACACTGAAGCTTTCTTT.

This chain's CDR3 is CASSLQGFSSYNEQFF. CDR3 in DNA: TGTGCCAGCAGTCTCCAGGGGTTTAGCTCCTACAATGAGCAGTTCTTC. The chain links TRBV12-3 or TRBV12-4 to TRBJ2-1; weak D call: TRBD1 (6 bases). The V and J ends lost 5 bases and 0 bases respectively, with 14 bases between them. This CDR3 spans 16 amino acids.

This clonotype has a count of ten or more. This chain links TRBV12-3 or TRBV12-4 with TRBJ2-3; 14 positions match TRBD2. There are 19 residues in the CDR3. Trimming cost V 6 bases and J 2 bases; bases outside gene matches: 13. The chain's CDR3 is CASRPGTSGGAEFTDTQYF. CDR3 nucleotides: TGTGCCAGCAGACCCGGGACTAGCGGGGGAGCTGAATTCACAGATACGCAGTATTTT.

In this sample, this clonotype turned up a few times. V and J are TRBV13 and TRBJ2-1; D uncertain. CDR3 length: 13 amino acids. Germline loops: CDR1 PRHDT, CDR2 FYEKMQ (reference sequence). Trimming stripped 5 bases from V and 5 bases from J, with 10 bases between. CDR3 bases: TGTGCCAGCAGCCCCGGCGTTAACAATGAGCAGTTCTTC. It is translated as CASSPGVNNEQFF.

This clonotype was detected many times. The chain uses TRBV7-3 and TRBJ2-5, with D perhaps matching TRBD1 (6 bases). The CDR3 sequence is 14 residues long. CDR1 SGHTA and CDR2 FQGTGA come from the germline V gene. V was shortened by 5 bases and J by 4 bases, with 14 bases between the two germline ends. CDR3 DNA sequence: TGTGCCAGCAGCCAACAGGGAAATGGAGAGACCCAGTACTTC. Its translation: CASSQQGNGETQYF.

In its sample, this clonotype was seen many times. This chain connects TRBV13 to TRBJ1-1; TRBD1 matches 8 bases. In germline, CDR1 is PRHDT, CDR2 FYEKMQ (reference sequence). V was clipped by 5 bases and J by 6 bases; unmatched bases: 11. There are 15 residues in the CDR3. The CDR3 here is CASSHHGQGKAEAFF. CDR3 DNA sequence: TGTGCCAGCAGCCACCACGGACAGGGAAAGGCTGAAGCTTTCTTT.

This clonotype was counted many times. The gene calls are TRBV12-3 or TRBV12-4 and TRBJ2-3; D gene uncertain. V was shortened by 4 bases and J by 1 base, with 12 bases between the two germline ends. CDR3 length: 15 amino acids. CDR3 sequence (DNA): TGTGCCAGCAGTTCCCAACAAACCCGCACAGATACGCAGTATTTT. This translates into CASSSQQTRTDTQYF.

This clonotype was counted many times. V gene TRBV2 combines with J gene TRBJ2-1; 10 bases agree with TRBD1. CDR1 is SNHLY, CDR2 FYNNEI, per germline. This CDR3 region has 14 residues. Germline trimming cut 7 bases from V and 8 bases from J; bases unmatched to any gene: 8. As DNA, the CDR3 is TGTGCCAGCACCCCGGGACAGGGGTTCTATGAGCAGTTCTTC. It codes for CASTPGQGFYEQFF.

Notes on this clonotype: The junction departs from the called germline gene at one end, perhaps through a read error. This chain uses TRBV11-2 with TRBJ2-3; possibly TRBD2 for D (5 bases). Germline CDR1 reads SGHAT; CDR2 reads FQNNGV. This CDR3 region has 17 residues. This CDR3 is CATSSPDEGQSTDTQYF. The CDR3 DNA reads TGTGCCACCAGCTCTCCCGACGAGGGCCAAAGCACAGATACGCAGTATTTT.

At least ten counts were recorded for this clonotype. V gene TRBV6-5 combines with J gene TRBJ2-3; 8 bases are shared with TRBD1. Trimming took 5 bases from V and 0 from J; bases not matched to a gene: 10. Germline V CDR1 and CDR2: MNHEY, SVGAGI. CDR3 size: 17 residues. The CDR3 coding sequence is TGTGCCAGCAGTACCGCGCCCAGGGGGCTTAGCACAGATACGCAGTATTTT. The encoded protein is CASSTAPRGLSTDTQYF.

This clonotype has just a few counts. This chain connects TRBV29-1 to TRBJ2-5; 11 positions match TRBD2. Germline V gene lookup returns CDR1 SQVTM and CDR2 ANQGSEA. This CDR3 has 15 residues. V shed 7 bases, J shed 6 bases, and the junction held 13 bases outside the gene matches. The CDR3 protein is CSAQLAGEEDQTQYF. CDR3 coding DNA: TGCAGCGCCCAACTAGCGGGGGAGGAAGACCAGACCCAGTACTTC.

Ten or more counts support this clonotype. The CDR3 DNA is TGTGCCAGCAGCCATCAAGGACTAGCGGGATACGAGCAGTACTTC. Amino acid sequence: CASSHQGLAGYEQYF. The chain recombines TRBV14 with TRBJ2-7; 12 positions agree with TRBD2. The CDR3 contains 15 residues. With 3 bases clipped from V and 4 bases from J, the junction kept 4 bases outside the gene matches. CDR1 is SGHDN, CDR2 FVKESK, per germline.

This clonotype was seen more than once but under ten times. The chain has TRBV4-1 and TRBJ2-1; D may match TRBD1 or TRBD2 (5 bases each). CDR3 length: 15 amino acids. The V gene lost 4 bases and the J gene lost 2 bases, with 12 bases spanning the gap. Looked up from germline, CDR1 is MGHRA and CDR2 is YSYEKL. CDR3 DNA: TGCGCCAGCAGCCGCCAAGCGGACACCTACAATGAGCAGTTCTTC. Amino acids: CASSRQADTYNEQFF.

In this sample, this clonotype turned up many times. The chain links TRBV4-3 to TRBJ1-4, with D unresolved. CDR1 LGHNA and CDR2 YSLEER come from the germline V gene. This CDR3 is 17 amino acids long. Trimming removed 3 bases from V and 6 bases from J, with 20 bases in between. CDR3 loop: CASSQTEARSVDEKLFF. The CDR3 DNA sequence: TGCGCCAGCAGCCAGACGGAAGCCCGCAGTGTAGATGAAAAACTGTTTTTT.

This clonotype was counted at least ten times. V usage is TRBV5-1 and J usage is TRBJ2-1; TRBD2 matches at 14 bases. The germline gives CDR1 SGHRS, CDR2 YFSETQ. V shed 2 bases and J 2 bases; nucleotides not matched to a gene: 3. The CDR3 is 17 residues long. The CDR3 sequence: CASSFTGLAGAYNEQFF. CDR3 bases: TGCGCCAGCAGCTTTACGGGACTAGCGGGGGCCTACAATGAGCAGTTCTTC.

This clonotype has just a few counts. This chain connects TRBV19 to TRBJ2-7; 10 bases agree with TRBD1. J lost 6 bases, V lost 4 bases, and 3 bases had no gene match. Per germline, CDR1 LNHDA and CDR2 SQIVND (reference sequence). The CDR3 is 13 amino acids. The CDR3 here is CASSTGQGFEQYF. DNA of the CDR3: TGTGCCAGTAGTACGGGACAGGGGTTCGAGCAGTACTTC.

This rearrangement joins TRBV7-9 to TRBJ1-1; possibly TRBD1 for D (5 bases). CDR1 and CDR2 from the germline V gene are SEHNR and FQNEAQ (reference sequence). V lost 3 bases and J 11 bases, leaving 13 bases between the germline ends. The CDR3 has 12 residues. DNA of the CDR3: TGTGCCAGCAGCTTGTCCGGGACCTGGGCTTTCTTT. This encodes CASSLSGTWAFF.

This chain uses TRBV20-1 with TRBJ2-7; perhaps TRBD2 as D (6 bases). The CDR3 spans 12 residues. Per the germline V gene, CDR1 is DFQATT and CDR2 is SNEGSKA (reference sequence). Trimming pared 3 bases from V and 3 bases from J, leaving 9 bases between. CDR3 sequence: CSARGGLYEQYF. The CDR3 coding sequence is TGCAGTGCTAGGGGGGGACTCTACGAGCAGTACTTC.

In this sample, this clonotype turned up a few times. This chain uses TRBV5-4 with TRBJ2-5; TRBD2 might be the D (6 bases). Deletions cut 5 bases from V and 3 bases from J, with 14 bases between. Looked up from germline, CDR1 is SGHNT and CDR2 is YYREEE (reference sequence). This CDR3 spans 14 amino acids. The CDR3: CASRGDWTKETQYF. The CDR3 DNA reads as TGTGCCAGCAGAGGGGACTGGACTAAAGAGACCCAGTACTTC.

This clonotype showed up many times. The chain has TRBV12-3 or TRBV12-4 and TRBJ2-5; D not resolved. The V gene lost 3 bases and the J gene lost 4 bases, with 3 bases spanning the gap. CDR3 length equals 11 residues. CDR3 sequence: CASSFLETQYF. CDR3 in DNA: TGTGCCAGCAGTTTCCTAGAGACCCAGTACTTC.

The V call is TRBV24-1, the J call TRBJ2-1, with 9 bases aligning to TRBD1. V was pared by 4 bases and J by 4 bases, with 7 bases of the junction left unmatched. Germline loops: CDR1 KGHDR, CDR2 SFDVKD. CDR3 length equals 16 residues. The CDR3 DNA sequence: TGTGCCACCAGTGACGGGACAGGGTCGGGTTACAATGAGCAGTTCTTC. Protein sequence: CATSDGTGSGYNEQFF.